This TCR beta chain comes out of a study of spatial heterogeneity in lung cancer. This clonotype was found many times. Every TCR cDNA molecule carried a tag that served as a unique molecular identifier. A single record per CDR3 protein comes from TCRdb applying MiXCR to the 5' RACE reads. The table has 45,000 or so distinct CDR3 sequences, 7.6% seen once. Trimming left V 5 bases short and J 6 bases short, with 10 bases between. In germline, CDR1 is SNHLY, CDR2 FYNNEI. The CDR3 covers 12 residues. As to time point: sample taken at primary tumor resection. Tumor, nontumor lung or frozen PBMC supplied whole RNA, sequenced without sorting.

The genes are TRBV2 and TRBJ1-2; D gene unclear. The specimen was PBMCs, collected at surgery. This receptor was identified in a female donor with early-stage non-small cell lung cancer. This CDR3 is CASSPVANGYTF. For the CDR3, the DNA is TGTGCCAGCAGTCCAGTGGCTAATGGCTACACCTTC.